The 23 T cell receptor beta chains reported below all come from one sample, sequenced in a study of blood T cell repertoires in COVID-19. Assay used: immunoSEQ multiplex PCR; TCRdb lists only in-frame clones, some missing. The data show roughly 330,000 clones, 85% to 90% seen once. Sequenced sample: peripheral blood. The receptors come from a woman aged 45-60 years with active or convalescent COVID-19.

The gene calls are TRBV28 and TRBJ1-1; 9 bases agree with TRBD1. V lost 6 bases, J lost 1 base, and 0 bases stayed unmatched. The CDR3 spans 13 residues. The germline V gene encodes CDR1 MDHEN and CDR2 SYDVKM. This CDR3 is CASRGQGNTEAFF. As DNA, the CDR3 is TGTGCCAGCAGGGGACAGGGGAACACTGAAGCTTTCTTT.

This clone has more than one count but fewer than ten. This rearrangement joins TRBV19 to TRBJ2-5; TRBD1 is a possible D gene (6 bases). CDR1 is LNHDA, CDR2 SQIVND, per germline (reference sequence). The germline V and J ends were trimmed by 5 bases and 5 bases, with 15 bases remaining between them. The CDR3 has 14 residues. The DNA for the CDR3 is TGTGCCAGTAGTGCAACCCAGGGGATCGAGACCCAGTACTTC. This codes for CASSATQGIETQYF.

The chain links TRBV7-2 to TRBJ2-7, with 7 bases aligning to TRBD2. CDR3 length equals 15 residues. Trimming at V came to 4 bases and at J to 2 bases, leaving 8 bases not matched to a gene. Germline V gene lookup returns CDR1 SGHTA and CDR2 FQGNSA. CDR3 sequence reads: CASSWTSGTTYEQYF. The CDR3 DNA sequence: TGTGCCAGCAGCTGGACGAGCGGGACTACCTACGAGCAGTACTTC.

The chain has TRBV5-1 and TRBJ2-1; the match to TRBD1 covers 7 bases. The CDR3 is 14 residues long. Trimming cost V 4 bases and J 2 bases; bases outside gene matches: 3. Germline V gene data show CDR1 as SGHRS and CDR2 as YFSETQ. CDR3 sequence reads: CASSPGQAYNEQFF. The DNA for the CDR3 is TGCGCCAGCAGCCCTGGACAGGCCTACAATGAGCAGTTCTTC.

The rearrangement joins TRBV2 to TRBJ2-5, with 15 bases identical to TRBD2. The CDR3 length is 15 residues. Germline V gene sequence: CDR1 SNHLY, CDR2 FYNNEI. With 5 bases clipped from V and 5 bases from J, the junction kept 3 bases outside the gene matches. CDR3 amino acids: CASSRTSGRDETQYF. The CDR3 DNA reads TGTGCCAGCAGTAGGACTAGCGGGAGGGATGAGACCCAGTACTTC.

This clone was detected a few times. The gene calls are TRBV7-3 and TRBJ2-7, with D perhaps matching TRBD2 (5 bases). The germline V and J ends were trimmed by 5 bases and 6 bases, with 14 bases remaining between them. CDR3 length: 13 amino acids. Germline loops: CDR1 SGHTA, CDR2 FQGTGA. The CDR3 protein is CASSPRGGGEQYF. The CDR3 DNA sequence: TGTGCCAGCAGCCCCAGAGGTGGAGGCGAGCAGTACTTC.

Remarks on this clone: Other DNA sequences from this sample encode an identical CDR3 as well. V usage is TRBV24-1 and J usage is TRBJ1-1, with 9 nucleotides matching TRBD1. This CDR3 spans 13 amino acids. The junction had 6 bases not matched to a gene; V was cut back by 9 bases and J by 5 bases. Germline V lookup: CDR1 KGHDR, CDR2 SFDVKD. For the CDR3, the DNA is TGTGCCACCCGGGGACAGGGTCCGACTGAAGCTTTCTTT. The encoded protein is CATRGQGPTEAFF.

The chain has TRBV28 and TRBJ2-7; 10 bases line up with TRBD2. V lost 6 bases, J lost 3 bases, and 5 bases stayed unmatched. The CDR3 runs to 14 residues. Germline-derived CDR1 and CDR2 are MDHEN and SYDVKM. CDR3 loop: CASSSSGSNYEQYF. CDR3 DNA: TGTGCCAGCAGCTCTAGCGGGAGTAACTACGAGCAGTACTTC.

The rearrangement joins TRBV28 to TRBJ1-5, with TRBD1 identical over 7 bases. Germline-derived CDR1 and CDR2 are MDHEN and SYDVKM. This CDR3 region has 15 residues. With V trimmed by 5 bases and J by 0 bases, 4 bases remained unmatched. Here the CDR3 DNA reads TGTGCCAGCAGTCCGACAGGGTATAGCAATCAGCCCCAGCATTTT. This sequence encodes CASSPTGYSNQPQHF.

This rearrangement joins TRBV19 to TRBJ1-4; D uncertain. This CDR3 is 14 amino acids long. V lost 7 bases, J lost 0 bases, and 9 bases lay in between. Germline loops: CDR1 LNHDA, CDR2 SQIVND (reference sequence). This CDR3 reads CASTHGATNEKLFF. For the CDR3, the DNA is TGTGCCAGTACTCACGGAGCAACTAATGAAAAACTGTTTTTT.

This chain uses TRBV23-1 with TRBJ2-7, with D possibly TRBD2 on 6 matching bases. TRBV23-1 belongs to the ORF category, with a function that is uncertain. The CDR3 has 15 amino acids. The V end lost 2 bases, the J end lost 1 base, and 12 bases lay between the germline ends. Here the CDR3 DNA reads TGCGCCAGCAGTCAAAATTGGAGGGATTCCTACGAGCAGTACTTC. Amino acid sequence: CASSQNWRDSYEQYF.

Note on this clone: Different DNA sequences within this sample yield the same CDR3. The chain is built from TRBV19 and TRBJ2-2; D perhaps matches TRBD2 (6 bases). With 3 bases removed from V and 6 bases from J, the gap between germline ends came to 8 bases. The CDR3 is 13 amino acids. Germline values: CDR1 LNHDA, CDR2 SQIVND (reference sequence). CDR3 protein: CASSIGGAGELFF. In nucleotides, the CDR3 is TGTGCCAGTAGTATCGGGGGAGCCGGGGAGCTGTTTTTT. The full variable domain, its missing parts supplied by reference TRBV19 and TRBJ2-2, is DGGITQSPKYLFRKEGQNVTLSCEQNLNHDAMYWYRQDPGQGLRLIYYSQIVNDFQKGDIAEGYSVSREKKESFPLTVTSAQKNPTAFYLCASSIGGAGELFFGEGSRLTVL.

The CDR3 region has the DNA TGTGCCAGCAGCTTACGGGACAGGGGATTTAATCAGCCCCAGCATTTT. This sequence encodes CASSLRDRGFNQPQHF. The rearrangement joins TRBV5-6 to TRBJ1-5; TRBD1 matches at 10 bases. V lost 2 bases and J lost 4; bases outside the gene matches: 6. Germline V CDR1 and CDR2: SGHDT, YYEEEE. This CDR3 contains 16 residues. Using reference TRBV5-6 and TRBJ1-5 for the parts outside the CDR3, the full variable domain is DAGVTQSPTHLIKTRGQQVTLRCSPKSGHDTVSWYQQALGQGPQFIFQYYEEEERQRGNFPDRFSGHQFPNYSSELNVNALLLGDSALYLCASSLRDRGFNQPQHFGDGTRLSIL.

This rearrangement joins TRBV6-2 or TRBV6-3 to TRBJ2-1; D gene unclear. CDR3 length equals 15 residues. V was cut by 0 bases and J by 3 bases, with 9 bases left in between. Germline lookup yields CDR1 MNHEY and CDR2 SVGEGT. As DNA, the CDR3 is TGTGCCAGCAGTTACTCCCTGACTTTCTACAATGAGCAGTTCTTC. It yields the protein CASSYSLTFYNEQFF.

The chain combines TRBV7-2 with TRBJ2-7; 11 positions agree with TRBD2. The V gene's germline CDR1 is SGHTA and CDR2 FQGNSA. The CDR3 has 16 amino acids. J lost 6 bases, V lost 5 bases, and 12 bases had no gene match. CDR3 sequence reads: CASSALTSGSFSEQYF. The CDR3, as DNA: TGTGCCAGCAGCGCCTTAACTAGCGGGAGCTTCTCCGAGCAGTACTTC.

The chain has TRBV9 and TRBJ2-5, with 12 bases lining up with TRBD2. This CDR3 is built from 15 residues. Germline values: CDR1 SGDLS, CDR2 YYNGEE. The V segment lost 2 bases and the J segment 3 bases; nucleotides outside the gene matches: 2. The DNA of the CDR3 is TGTGCCAGCAGCGTGACTAGCGGGGGAGAAGAGACCCAGTACTTC. Translated, it gives CASSVTSGGEETQYF.

V usage is TRBV28 and J usage is TRBJ2-7, with a tentative D call TRBD1 (6 bases). Per germline, CDR1 MDHEN and CDR2 SYDVKM. This CDR3 is 15 amino acids long. Trimming pared 3 bases from V and 2 bases from J, leaving 14 bases between. The CDR3 DNA is TGTGCCAGCAGTTTTCCCCGGACAGCTACCTACGAGCAGTACTTC. Its protein is CASSFPRTATYEQYF. Full variable domain (rest looked up from reference TRBV28 and TRBJ2-7): DVKVTQSSRYLVKRTGEKVFLECVQDMDHENMFWYRQDPGLGLRLIYFSYDVKMKEKGDIPEGYSVSREKKERFSLILESASTNQTSMYLCASSFPRTATYEQYFGPGTRLTVT.

The chain employs TRBV4-3 and TRBJ1-3, with D possibly matching TRBD1 (5 bases). V lost 2 bases, J lost 1 base, and 6 bases lay in between. This CDR3 contains 14 residues. Germline-derived CDR1 and CDR2 are LGHNA and YSLEER. The CDR3 nucleotides are TGCGCCAGCAGCCAACAGGGATCTGGAAACACCATATATTTT. Encoded protein: CASSQQGSGNTIYF.

This sequence joins TRBV4-3 and TRBJ2-2; D unresolved. The V end was cut by 2 bases, the J end by 1 base, with 5 bases between. CDR1 is LGHNA, CDR2 YSLEER, per germline. CDR3 size: 14 residues. This CDR3 reads CASSQQWNTGELFF. The CDR3 nucleotides read TGCGCCAGCAGCCAACAGTGGAACACCGGGGAGCTGTTTTTT.

The rearrangement uses TRBV10-3 and TRBJ1-1; D gene unclear. This CDR3 comprises 13 residues. Germline values: CDR1 ENHRY, CDR2 SYGVKD. Trimming stripped 5 bases from V and 1 base from J, with 8 bases between. The CDR3 DNA follows: TGTGCCATCAGTCGGGCGGGGAACACTGAAGCTTTCTTT. Its protein is CAISRAGNTEAFF.

The chain joins TRBV19 to TRBJ1-6; the D is unclear. The germline V gene encodes CDR1 LNHDA and CDR2 SQIVND (reference sequence). The V gene lost 7 bases and the J gene lost 10 bases, with 11 bases spanning the gap. CDR3 length equals 12 residues. CDR3 region: CASTDRSSPLHF. Written as DNA, the CDR3 is TGTGCCAGTACCGATCGGTCCTCACCCCTCCACTTT. Using reference TRBV19 and TRBJ1-6 for the parts outside the CDR3, the full variable domain is DGGITQSPKYLFRKEGQNVTLSCEQNLNHDAMYWYRQDPGQGLRLIYYSQIVNDFQKGDIAEGYSVSREKKESFPLTVTSAQKNPTAFYLCASTDRSSPLHFGNGTRLTVT.

The V gene is TRBV15, the J gene TRBJ2-4, with TRBD2 identical over 12 bases. The CDR3 is 19 amino acids. J was trimmed by 1 base and V by 8 bases; bases with no gene match: 15. Germline CDR1 reads LNHNV; CDR2 reads YYDKDF (reference sequence). For the CDR3, the DNA is TGTGCCACCTCGAGGGGACTAGCGGGTACCACTGGGGCCAAAAACATTCAGTACTTC. Translating gives CATSRGLAGTTGAKNIQYF.

This clone was picked up one time. This chain connects TRBV7-9 to TRBJ2-1, with D tentatively TRBD2 (5 bases). Germline CDR1 and CDR2: SEHNR and FQNEAQ (reference sequence). With 4 bases removed from V and 3 bases from J, the gap between germline ends came to 7 bases. The CDR3 spans 13 residues. CDR3 protein: CASSWESYNEQFF. The CDR3 bases are TGTGCCAGCAGCTGGGAGAGCTACAATGAGCAGTTCTTC.